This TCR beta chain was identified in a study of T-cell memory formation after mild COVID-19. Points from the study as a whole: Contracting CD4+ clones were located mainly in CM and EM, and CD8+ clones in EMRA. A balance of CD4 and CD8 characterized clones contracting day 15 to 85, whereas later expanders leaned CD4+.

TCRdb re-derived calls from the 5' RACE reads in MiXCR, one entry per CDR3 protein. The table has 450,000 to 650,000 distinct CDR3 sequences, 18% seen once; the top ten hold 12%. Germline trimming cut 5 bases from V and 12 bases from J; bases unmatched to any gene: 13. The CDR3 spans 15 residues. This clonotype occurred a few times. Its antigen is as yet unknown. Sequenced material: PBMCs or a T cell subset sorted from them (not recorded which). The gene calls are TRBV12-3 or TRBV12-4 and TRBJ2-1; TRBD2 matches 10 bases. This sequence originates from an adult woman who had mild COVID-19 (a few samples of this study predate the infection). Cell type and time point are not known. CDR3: CASSTRASGRRVQFF. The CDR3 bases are TGTGCCAGCAGTACCCGGGCTAGCGGGAGAAGGGTGCAGTTCTTC.